A selection of T cell receptor beta chains follows, all from one sample in a study of blood T cell repertoires in COVID-19. The protocol was immunoSEQ multiplex PCR, while the TCRdb copy is restricted to in-frame clones and leaves out a portion. The data hold 450,000 or so clones, with 80% to 95% observed a single time. The sample was PBMCs or T cells enriched from blood (not recorded which). Receptor source: a man aged 18 to 30 who had recovered from COVID-19. The CDR3 runs from the conserved cysteine through the conserved F or W. A D gene is named only where the DNA matches it firmly. Expanded clones get a size class; other rows say once, few or many, or leave the size out.

J: TRBJ1-3
D: -
V: TRBV7-9
size: -
DNA: TGTGCCAGCAGCTTAGTAAGCGGGAAATCTGGAAACACCATATATTTT
CDR3: CASSLVSGKSGNTIYF

J: TRBJ2-1
D: TRBD1
V: TRBV13
size: -
DNA: TGTGCCAGCAGCTTGGGACAGGGGTACAATGAGCAGTTCTTC
CDR3: CASSLGQGYNEQFF

J: TRBJ1-2
D: TRBD1
V: TRBV7-9
size: -
DNA: TGTGCCAGCAGCTCCTCGACAGGGGGCCGCCTCTATGGCTACACCTTC
CDR3: CASSSSTGGRLYGYTF

J: TRBJ1-5
D: TRBD1
V: TRBV19
size: -
DNA: TGTGCCAGTAGTAGGGGACAGGCGAATAGCAATCAGCCCCAGCATTTT
CDR3: CASSRGQANSNQPQHF

J: TRBJ2-7
D: -
V: TRBV1
size: -
DNA: TGCACCAGCAGAAACCGGACAGGGAGGCAGCAGTACTTC
CDR3: CTSRNRTGRQQYF

J: TRBJ1-1
D: TRBD1
V: TRBV15
size: -
DNA: TGTGCCACCAGCAGAGATCCAGGGGGCAACACTGAAGCTTTCTTT
CDR3: CATSRDPGGNTEAFF

J: TRBJ2-1
D: -
V: TRBV28
size: -
DNA: TGTGCCAGCAGGGATTGGAGCTCCTACAATGAGCAGTTCTTC
CDR3: CASRDWSSYNEQFF

J: TRBJ1-2
D: TRBD1
V: TRBV9
size: -
DNA: TGTGCCAGCAGCGCCAGGGGGCAGGACTATGGCTACACCTTC
CDR3: CASSARGQDYGYTF

J: TRBJ1-6
D: -
V: TRBV28
size: -
DNA: TGTGCCAGCAGTCTACAGGGTAGGGGTTCACCCCTCCACTTT
CDR3: CASSLQGRGSPLHF

J: TRBJ1-2
D: TRBD1
V: TRBV4-1
size: -
DNA: TGCGCCAGCAGCCAGTCAGGGGGAGACTATGGCTACACCTTC
CDR3: CASSQSGGDYGYTF

J: TRBJ2-1
D: -
V: TRBV10-3
size: -
DNA: TGTGCCATCAGCCCATACTCGGGACTCCACAATGAGCAGTTCTTC
CDR3: CAISPYSGLHNEQFF

J: TRBJ2-7
D: TRBD2
V: TRBV28
size: -
DNA: TGTGCCAGCAGCCCTGGGACTACGGGTCCATACGAGCAGTACTTC
CDR3: CASSPGTTGPYEQYF

J: TRBJ1-1
D: -
V: TRBV10-3
size: -
DNA: TGTGCCATCAGCGGGACATCCACAACCACTGAAGCTTTCTTT
CDR3: CAISGTSTTTEAFF

J: TRBJ2-1
D: -
V: TRBV5-1
size: -
DNA: TGCGCCAGCAGCTTCGAAGGGAGGGGGTCCTACAATGAGCAGTTCTTC
CDR3: CASSFEGRGSYNEQFF

J: TRBJ2-1
D: -
V: TRBV28
size: -
DNA: TGTGCCAGCAGAACCAGGGGCCCGGACCACAATGAGCAGTTCTTC
CDR3: CASRTRGPDHNEQFF

J: TRBJ1-5
D: TRBD1
V: TRBV18
size: -
DNA: TGTGCCAGCTCACCACGGCTAGGGGGCGATGGTGGCAATCAGCCCCAGCATTTT
CDR3: CASSPRLGGDGGNQPQHF

J: TRBJ2-2
D: -
V: TRBV18
size: -
DNA: TGTGCCAGCTCACCACCTAGTGTCGCCGGGGAGCTGTTTTTT
CDR3: CASSPPSVAGELFF

J: TRBJ1-4
D: TRBD1
V: TRBV9
size: -
DNA: TGTGCCAGCAGCGCCGGGACAGGGGGGACGGAAAAACTGTTTTTT
CDR3: CASSAGTGGTEKLFF

J: TRBJ1-1
D: -
V: TRBV13
size: -
DNA: TGTGCCAGCAGCTTAGCCCCCCAGGGTACTGAAGCTTTCTTT
CDR3: CASSLAPQGTEAFF

J: TRBJ2-2
D: -
V: TRBV2
size: -
DNA: TGTGCCAGCAGTGAAGCTCCGGGACAAGAGGAGCTGTTTTTT
CDR3: CASSEAPGQEELFF

J: TRBJ1-2
D: TRBD1
V: TRBV19
size: -
DNA: TGTGCCAGTACACCGGGACAGGGGGCTCAAGGCTACACCTTC
CDR3: CASTPGQGAQGYTF

J: TRBJ1-2
D: -
V: TRBV5-4
size: -
DNA: TGTGCCAGCAGCCTGGAGGCGGGGGCAGGGTGGTATGGCTACACCTTC
CDR3: CASSLEAGAGWYGYTF

J: TRBJ1-1
D: -
V: TRBV10-1
size: -
DNA: TGCGCCAGCAGTGAGTCGGGGCCGCTAGAAGCTTTCTTT
CDR3: CASSESGPLEAFF

J: TRBJ1-5
D: -
V: TRBV14
size: -
DNA: TGTGCCAGCAGCGCCAGGGAAGGTCAGCCCCAGCATTTT
CDR3: CASSAREGQPQHF

J: TRBJ1-1
D: -
V: TRBV9
size: -
DNA: TGTGCCAGCAGCGAAACCGGTCTGAACACTGAAGCTTTCTTT
CDR3: CASSETGLNTEAFF

J: TRBJ2-7
D: TRBD1
V: TRBV5-6
size: -
DNA: TGTGCCAGCAGCTTGGTGGACAGGACAGATTTGCCCTACGAGCAGTACTTC
CDR3: CASSLVDRTDLPYEQYF

J: TRBJ1-1
D: TRBD1
V: TRBV29-1
size: -
DNA: TGCAGCGTTGAAGACGGACAGGGGGCGGCTTTCTTT
CDR3: CSVEDGQGAAFF

J: TRBJ1-6
D: -
V: TRBV9
size: -
DNA: TGTGCCAGCAGCAGCCCAGGCAATTCACCCCTCCACTTT
CDR3: CASSSPGNSPLHF

J: TRBJ2-1
D: -
V: TRBV19
size: once
DNA: TGTGCCAGTAGCGGGAGTTCCTACAATGAGCAGTTCTTC
CDR3: CASSGSSYNEQFF